A selection of T cell receptor beta chains follows, all from one sample in a study of blood T cell repertoires in COVID-19. Sequencing was performed with immunoSEQ multiplex PCR; in TCRdb, only in-frame clones are kept and a portion is missing. The sample yields 180,000 or so clones, 65% to 90% seen once. The sample taken for sequencing was peripheral blood. Receptors were obtained from a man aged 55 to 70 with acute or convalescent COVID-19. The CDR3 runs from the conserved cysteine through the conserved F or W. D genes are given only for firm matches. Not every row has a clone size; where given, it reads once, few, many or a size class.

>TRBV28|TRBJ1-3|TRBD1|NA
TGTGCCAGCAGCTTCGGACAGGGGTCTGGAAACACCATATATTTT
CASSFGQGSGNTIYF
>TRBV7-2|TRBJ1-1|TRBD1|NA
TGTGCCAGCAGCTTAGCGGGGACAGTTCCTACCACTGAAGCTTTCTTT
CASSLAGTVPTTEAFF
>TRBV2|TRBJ2-1|NA|NA
TGTGCCAGCACCCTAGCGTTGAACAATGAGCAGTTCTTC
CASTLALNNEQFF
>TRBV27|TRBJ2-3|TRBD2|few
TGTGCCACGCGCGGGGGTCGCACAGATACGCAGTATTTT
CATRGGRTDTQYF
>TRBV4-1|TRBJ1-5|TRBD1|NA
TGCGCCAGCAGCCATGCGGACAGGGGGCCTCAGCCCCAGCATTTT
CASSHADRGPQPQHF
>TRBV7-9|TRBJ2-7|NA|NA
TGTGCCAGCAGTCCCGCTAGACCCTTCCCTACGGGGCAGTACTTC
CASSPARPFPTGQYF
>TRBV2|TRBJ2-1|TRBD2|NA
TGTGCCAGCAGTGAAGGCACTAGCGGGAGGGCCGGTGAGCAGTTCTTC
CASSEGTSGRAGEQFF
>TRBV3-1/TRBV3-2|TRBJ2-6|TRBD2|NA
TGTGCCAGCAGCCATCTAGCGGGAGGGACCTCTGGGGCCAACGTCCTGACTTTC
CASSHLAGGTSGANVLTF
>TRBV9|TRBJ2-3|NA|NA
TGTGCCAGCAGCGTAGTGGCTAGCACAGATACGCAGTATTTT
CASSVVASTDTQYF
>TRBV5-1|TRBJ1-1|NA|NA
TGCGCCAGCAGCTTGGAACTCATGAACACTGAAGCTTTCTTT
CASSLELMNTEAFF
>TRBV3-1/TRBV3-2|TRBJ2-5|NA|NA
TGTGCCAGCAGCCTCCTAGGGGCAGAGACCCAGTACTTC
CASSLLGAETQYF
>TRBV18|TRBJ2-2|NA|many
TGTGCCAGCTCACCCCGGGACTCCCCTGCCGGGGAGCTGTTTTTT
CASSPRDSPAGELFF
>TRBV9|TRBJ1-4|NA|NA
TGTGCCAGCAGCGCCCAGGGCACTAATGAAAAACTGTTTTTT
CASSAQGTNEKLFF
>TRBV29-1|TRBJ2-3|TRBD2|NA
TGCAGCGTTGGGGGACTAGCGGGAGGCCCTTGGGGGCAGTATTTT
CSVGGLAGGPWGQYF
>TRBV28|TRBJ1-2|TRBD1|once
TGTGCCAGCAGTTTAAACAGGGGCGGCTATGGCTACACCTTC
CASSLNRGGYGYTF
>TRBV7-8|TRBJ1-5|NA|NA
TGTGCCAGCAGCATCGAGGAACTGGGGGCCCTCCACCAGCCCCAGCATTTT
CASSIEELGALHQPQHF
>TRBV19|TRBJ1-6|NA|NA
TGTGCCAGTACCCTAGCGGGGTTTCTCAATTCACCCCTCCACTTT
CASTLAGFLNSPLHF
>TRBV6-6|TRBJ1-1|NA|NA
TGTGCCAGCAGTTACTCGAAAACACAGACCGCTTTCTTT
CASSYSKTQTAFF
>TRBV9|TRBJ1-6|TRBD1|NA
TGTGCCAGCAGCGGCGGGACAGGAAATTCACCCCTCCACTTT
CASSGGTGNSPLHF
>TRBV6-5|TRBJ1-1|NA|NA
TGTGCCAGCAGTTACTTACAGGGAGGGACTGAAGCTTTCTTT
CASSYLQGGTEAFF
>TRBV5-1|TRBJ2-2|NA|NA
TGCGCCAGCAGCTTACAGGGGAACACCGGGGAGCTGTTTTTT
CASSLQGNTGELFF
>TRBV24-1|TRBJ2-7|NA|NA
TGTGCCACCAGTCTGGCGGAATCCCCCCTGCTGCAGTACTTC
CATSLAESPLLQYF
>TRBV7-8|TRBJ1-1|NA|NA
TGTGCCAGCAGTCTCCAGGGGCTTTCGGGCACTGAAGCTTTCTTT
CASSLQGLSGTEAFF
>TRBV6-5|TRBJ1-5|TRBD1|NA
TGTGCCAGCAGGCGGACAGGGGCGGAGGATCAGCCCCAGCATTTT
CASRRTGAEDQPQHF
>TRBV4-1|TRBJ1-1|NA|NA
TGCGCCAGCAGCCAAACCGCCACGGGGGACTACACTGAAGCTTTCTTT
CASSQTATGDYTEAFF
>TRBV24-1|TRBJ1-5|TRBD1|NA
TGTGCCACCAGTGACACAGGGGGCCACAATCAGCCCCAGCATTTT
CATSDTGGHNQPQHF
>TRBV25-1|TRBJ2-3|NA|NA
TGTGCCAGCAGTCACAGAGTAAGCACAGATACGCAGTATTTT
CASSHRVSTDTQYF
>TRBV4-1|TRBJ2-1|NA|NA
TGCGCCAGCAGCCATACTTCTGAGAATGAGCAGTTCTTC
CASSHTSENEQFF
>TRBV6-4|TRBJ1-1|NA|NA
TGTGCCGGCAGCTCCCCCCTCGAGAGCATGAACACTGAAGCTTTCTTT
CAGSSPLESMNTEAFF
>TRBV2|TRBJ2-2|NA|many
TGTGCCAGCAGTGGTCTACTAAACACCGGGGAGCTGTTTTTT
CASSGLLNTGELFF